This T cell receptor beta chain stems from a study of tumor-infiltrating lymphocytes in oesophageal squamous cell carcinoma. The count of this clonotype is one. Using its own MiXCR run on the reads, TCRdb lists one record per CDR3 protein. The table shows more than 10,000 distinct CDR3 sequences, with around 50% occurring only once. Trimming pared 5 bases from V and 7 bases from J, leaving 16 bases between. Looked up from germline, CDR1 is SGHRS and CDR2 is YFSETQ. The CDR3 is made up of 13 amino acids. This sequence joins TRBV5-1 and TRBJ2-7; a possible D gene is TRBD2 (6 bases). Sequencing was carried out using blood. The receptor's source is a female donor with esophageal squamous cell carcinoma. This CDR3 reads CASSGGTRNEQYF. Written as DNA, the CDR3 is TGCGCCAGCAGTGGCGGGACCCGCAATGAGCAGTACTTC. Supplemented by reference TRBV5-1 and TRBJ2-7, the full variable domain reads KAGVTQTPRYLIKTRGQQVTLSCSPISGHRSVSWYQQTPGQGLQFLFEYFSETQRNKGNFPGRFSGRQFSNSRSEMNVSTLELGDSALYLCASSGGTRNEQYFGPGTRLTVT.